This TCR beta chain was captured by sequencing in a study of a mutant IDH1 vaccine in newly diagnosed glioma. On the study more broadly: Treated patients, about 60% male and approximately 38% female, averaged approximately 40 years of age.

Documented time point: week 47, end of study. Vaccinated patients received 300 ug of mutant IDH1 20-mer peptide per dose, with topical imiquimod. This CDR3 spans 16 amino acids. The germline gives CDR1 LNHDA, CDR2 SQIVND (reference sequence). Trimming shortened V by 0 bases and J by 5 bases, and 16 bases separated the two germline ends. Measured with immunoSEQ multiplex PCR; TCRdb has only the in-frame clones, and not every one. The sample has around 54,000 clones; less than 90% are singletons. General study findings and limits: Pseudoprogression showed no apparent link to changes in top peripheral T cell clonotypes. Among all patients, vaccine-induced immune responses occurred in roughly 93%.

As for this clone: No antigen is known for it.

The V call is TRBV19, the J call TRBJ2-5; D unresolved. The sequence was obtained from a woman aged 50 to 65 with glioma. The source material was PBMCs, sampled from a glioma patient whose treatment included an IDH1 peptide vaccine. The CDR3 DNA reads TGTGCCAGTAGTATAGAAGGCCACGTCGTGGGGGAGACCCAGTACTTC. Amino acids: CASSIEGHVVGETQYF.